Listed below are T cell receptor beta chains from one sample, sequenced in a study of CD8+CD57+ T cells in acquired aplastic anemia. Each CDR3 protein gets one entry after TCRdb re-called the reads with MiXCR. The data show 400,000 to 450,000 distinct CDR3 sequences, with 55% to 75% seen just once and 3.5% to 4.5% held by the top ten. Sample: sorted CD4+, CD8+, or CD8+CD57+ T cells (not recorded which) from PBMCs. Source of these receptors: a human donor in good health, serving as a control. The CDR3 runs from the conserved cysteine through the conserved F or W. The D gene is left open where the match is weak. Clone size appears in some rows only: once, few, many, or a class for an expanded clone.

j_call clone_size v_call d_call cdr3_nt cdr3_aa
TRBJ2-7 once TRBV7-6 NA TGTGCCAGCAGCTTAGCCTTAGGGTACGAGCCGTACTTC CASSLALGYEPYF
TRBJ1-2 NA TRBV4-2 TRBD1 TGTGCCAGCAGCTTGTCCGTTACAGGGGGCGCGCCTGGCTACACCTTC CASSLSVTGGAPGYTF
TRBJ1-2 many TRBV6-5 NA TGTGCCAGCAGGCAGGGATTTGGTGGCTACACCTTC CASRQGFGGYTF
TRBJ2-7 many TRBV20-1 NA TGCAGTGCTAGAGATCTCGAAGGCGGATACTACGAGCAGTACTTC CSARDLEGGYYEQYF
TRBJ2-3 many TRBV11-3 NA TGTGCCAGCAGCTCCTCCTCGCCGGGGGATGGGGATACGCAGTATTTT CASSSSSPGDGDTQYF
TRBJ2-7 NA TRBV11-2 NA TGTGCCAGCAGCGGCTCTGCGTCCTACGAGCAGTACTTC CASSGSASYEQYF
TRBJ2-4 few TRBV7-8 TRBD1 TGTGCCAGCACCCCAATGGGACAGGGGAGAACCAAAAACATTCAGTACTTC CASTPMGQGRTKNIQYF
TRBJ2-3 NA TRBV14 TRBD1 TGTGCCAGCAGCCAGAGGACAGGGATAGGAAACACCAATTTT CASSQRTGIGNTNF
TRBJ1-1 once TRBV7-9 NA TGTGCCAGCAGCGCGGCTAAGGACACTGAAGCTTTCTTT CASSAAKDTEAFF
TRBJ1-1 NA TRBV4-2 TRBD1 TGTGCCAGCAGCCAAGGGGACAGGACCGCGGCTTTCTTT CASSQGDRTAAFF
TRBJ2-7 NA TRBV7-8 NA TGTGCCAGCAGTTCATACAGGACAAGCAGCTACGCAGTGTACTTC CASSSYRTSSYAVYF
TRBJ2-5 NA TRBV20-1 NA TGCAGTGCCATGGATCGATCGGGACCTCATATTGAGACCCAGTACTTC CSAMDRSGPHIETQYF
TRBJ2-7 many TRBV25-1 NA TGTGCCAGCAGGGATGCCTACGAGCAGTACTTC CASRDAYEQYF
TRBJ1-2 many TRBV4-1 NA TGCGCCAGCAGCCAAGAGGCTAGGACAAGATATGGCTACACCTTC CASSQEARTRYGYTF
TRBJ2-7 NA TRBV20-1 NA TGCAGTGCTAGAGATACCAGCGGAGGCCACGAGCAGTACTTC CSARDTSGGHEQYF
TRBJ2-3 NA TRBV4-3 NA TGCGCCAGCAGCCAAGGACGGGCTCAGCGACTCACAGATACGCAGTATTTT CASSQGRAQRLTDTQYF
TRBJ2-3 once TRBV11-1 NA TGTGCCAGCAGCGTTGCAGGAAGGGTCGTCCCCATTACGCAGTATTTT CASSVAGRVVPITQYF
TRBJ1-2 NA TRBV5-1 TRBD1 TGCGCCAGCAAAGGACAGGGGAACAGCGGCACCTTC CASKGQGNSGTF
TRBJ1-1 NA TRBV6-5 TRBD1 TGTGCCAGCAGCCAAGGACAGGGGCGTACTGAAGCTTTCTTT CASSQGQGRTEAFF
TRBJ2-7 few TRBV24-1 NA TGTGCCAGCAGCCGTTCCGACCACGAGCAGTACTTC CASSRSDHEQYF
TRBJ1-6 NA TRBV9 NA TGTGCCAGCAGCGTGATCGCGGAGAACACTTCAGCTTTCCACTTT CASSVIAENTSAFHF
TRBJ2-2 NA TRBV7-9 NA TGTGCCAGCATCCGAGCCCGAACACTGAAGCGGGCGCTGTTTTTT CASIRARTLKRALFF
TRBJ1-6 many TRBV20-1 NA TGCAGTGCTAGAGAAACCAGGGTTGACTCACCCCTCCACTTT CSARETRVDSPLHF
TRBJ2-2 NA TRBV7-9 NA TGTGCCAGCAGCTTAGCGGGAGACGGGGAGCTGTTTTTT CASSLAGDGELFF
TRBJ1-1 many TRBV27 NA TGTGCCAGCAGTCCCCCCCGGGGAGGGAAGGGTTTCTTT CASSPPRGGKGFF
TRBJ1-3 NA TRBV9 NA TGTGCCAGCATGAGACAATCTCGCGATGCGCTGTATTTT CASMRQSRDALYF
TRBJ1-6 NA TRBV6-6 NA TGTGCCAGCAGTTCCAGTAATTCACCCCTCCACTTT CASSSSNSPLHF
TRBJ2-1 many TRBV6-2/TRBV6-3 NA TGTGCCAGCAGTTTTGAGCTCTATGAGCAGTTCTTC CASSFELYEQFF
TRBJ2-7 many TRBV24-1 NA TGTGCCACCAGTGAGTGGGGAAGCTACGAGCAGTACTTC CATSEWGSYEQYF
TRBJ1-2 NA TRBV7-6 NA TGTGCCAGCAGCTTAGGGGCAGGTGTGAGCTACACCTTC CASSLGAGVSYTF
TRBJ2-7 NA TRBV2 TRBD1 TGTGCCAGACAGACAGGGAACGAGCAGTACTTC CARQTGNEQYF